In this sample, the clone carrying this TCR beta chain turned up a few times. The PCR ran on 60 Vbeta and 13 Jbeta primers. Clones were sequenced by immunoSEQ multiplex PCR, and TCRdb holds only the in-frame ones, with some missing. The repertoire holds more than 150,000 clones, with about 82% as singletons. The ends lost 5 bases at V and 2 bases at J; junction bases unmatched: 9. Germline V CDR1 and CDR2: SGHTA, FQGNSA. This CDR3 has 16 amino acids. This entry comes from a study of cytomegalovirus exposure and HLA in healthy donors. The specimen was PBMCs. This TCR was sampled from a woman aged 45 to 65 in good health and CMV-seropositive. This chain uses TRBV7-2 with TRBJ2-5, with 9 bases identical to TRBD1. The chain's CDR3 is CASSTRGQGHQETQYF. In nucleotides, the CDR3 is TGTGCCAGCAGCACCCGCGGACAGGGGCATCAAGAGACCCAGTACTTC.